Here is one T cell receptor (beta chain) with its context. Produced via immunoSEQ multiplex PCR; TCRdb's table is partial and in-frame only. The table shows 50,000 to 60,000 clones, with about 88% occurring only once. The source of the sample is a study of T cell changes during pregnancy in multiple sclerosis. With V trimmed by 5 bases and J by 6 bases, 4 bases remained unmatched. This CDR3 region has 14 residues. Germline-derived CDR1 and CDR2 are SEHNR and FQNEAQ (reference sequence). The chain recombines TRBV7-9 with TRBJ1-6, with 7 bases identical to TRBD1. Sequencing was performed on CD4+ T cells from peripheral blood mononuclear cells, taken in the third trimester of pregnancy. The sequence derives from a female donor with multiple sclerosis, enrolled in a pregnancy study. The CDR3 loop is CASSEGTANSPLHF. CDR3 in DNA: TGTGCCAGCAGCGAAGGGACAGCTAATTCACCCCTCCACTTT.